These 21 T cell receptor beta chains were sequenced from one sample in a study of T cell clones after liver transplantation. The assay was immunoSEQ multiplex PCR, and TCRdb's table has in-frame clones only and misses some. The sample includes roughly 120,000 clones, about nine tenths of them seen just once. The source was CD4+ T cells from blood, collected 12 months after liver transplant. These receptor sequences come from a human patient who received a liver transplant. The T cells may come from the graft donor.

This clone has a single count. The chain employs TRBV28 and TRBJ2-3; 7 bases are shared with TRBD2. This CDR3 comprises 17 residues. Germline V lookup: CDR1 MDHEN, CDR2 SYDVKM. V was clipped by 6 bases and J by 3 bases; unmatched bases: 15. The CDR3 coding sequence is TGTGCCAGCAGCCGATACCCAAGCGGGATGTTGACAGATACGCAGTATTTT. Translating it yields CASSRYPSGMLTDTQYF.

The CDR3 sequence: CASSLSREVGPNEQYF. For the CDR3, the DNA is TGTGCCAGCAGTTTATCGAGGGAAGTTGGTCCCAACGAGCAGTACTTC. This chain connects TRBV27 to TRBJ2-7, with D tentatively TRBD2 (5 bases). Germline values: CDR1 MNHEY, CDR2 SMNVEV (reference sequence). This CDR3 is 16 amino acids long. Trimming cost V 0 bases and J 5 bases, with 17 bases left between them.

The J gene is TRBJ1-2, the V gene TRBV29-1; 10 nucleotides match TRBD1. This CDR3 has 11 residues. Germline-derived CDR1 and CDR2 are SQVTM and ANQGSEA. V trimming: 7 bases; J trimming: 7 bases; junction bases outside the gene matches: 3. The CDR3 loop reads CSGQGASGYTF. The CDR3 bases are TGCAGCGGACAGGGGGCTTCTGGCTACACCTTC.

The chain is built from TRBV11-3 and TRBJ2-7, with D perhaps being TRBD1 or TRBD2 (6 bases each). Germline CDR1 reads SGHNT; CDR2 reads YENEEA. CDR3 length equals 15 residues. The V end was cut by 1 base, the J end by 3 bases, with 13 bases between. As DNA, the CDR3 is TGTGCCAGCAGCTTAGGAGGGGGGAACGACTACGAGCAGTACTTC. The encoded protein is CASSLGGGNDYEQYF.

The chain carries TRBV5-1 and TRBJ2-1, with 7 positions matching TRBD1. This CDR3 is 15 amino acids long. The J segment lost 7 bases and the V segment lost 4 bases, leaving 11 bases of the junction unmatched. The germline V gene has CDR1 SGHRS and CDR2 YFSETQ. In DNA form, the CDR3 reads TGCGCCAGCAGCCCAACAGGGGTATCGGGGAATGAGCAGTTCTTC. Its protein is CASSPTGVSGNEQFF.

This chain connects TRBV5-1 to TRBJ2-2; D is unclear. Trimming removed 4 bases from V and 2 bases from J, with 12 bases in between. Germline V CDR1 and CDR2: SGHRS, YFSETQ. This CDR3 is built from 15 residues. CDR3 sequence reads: CASSPESINTGELFF. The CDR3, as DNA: TGCGCCAGCAGCCCCGAATCCATAAACACCGGGGAGCTGTTTTTT.

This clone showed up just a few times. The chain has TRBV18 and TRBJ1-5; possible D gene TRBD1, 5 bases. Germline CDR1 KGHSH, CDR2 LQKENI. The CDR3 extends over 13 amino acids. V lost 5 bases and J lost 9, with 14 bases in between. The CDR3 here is CASSDSTERPQHF. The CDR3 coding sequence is TGTGCCAGCTCAGACAGTACGGAGCGGCCCCAGCATTTT.

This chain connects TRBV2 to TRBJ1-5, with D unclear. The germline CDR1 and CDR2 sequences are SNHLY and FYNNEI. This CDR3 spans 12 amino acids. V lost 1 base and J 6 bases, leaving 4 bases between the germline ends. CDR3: CASSEGAQPQHF. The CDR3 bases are TGTGCCAGCAGTGAAGGCGCTCAGCCCCAGCATTTT.

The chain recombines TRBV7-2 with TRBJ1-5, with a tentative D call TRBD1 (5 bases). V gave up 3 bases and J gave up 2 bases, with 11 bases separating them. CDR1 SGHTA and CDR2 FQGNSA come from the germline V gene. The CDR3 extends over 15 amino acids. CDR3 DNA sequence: TGTGCCAGCAGCTTGGGGACCCTTGGCAATCAGCCCCAGCATTTT. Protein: CASSLGTLGNQPQHF.

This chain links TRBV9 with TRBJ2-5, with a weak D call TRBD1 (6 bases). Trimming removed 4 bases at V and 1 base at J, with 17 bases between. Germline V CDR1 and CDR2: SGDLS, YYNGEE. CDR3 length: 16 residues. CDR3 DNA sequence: TGTGCCAGCAGCCCCCTGACAGGAGAGCTCCAAGAGACCCAGTACTTC. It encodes CASSPLTGELQETQYF.

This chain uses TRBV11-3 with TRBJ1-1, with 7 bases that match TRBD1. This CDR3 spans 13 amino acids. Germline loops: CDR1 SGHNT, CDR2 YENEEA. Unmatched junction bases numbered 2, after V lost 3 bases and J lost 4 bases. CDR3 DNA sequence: TGTGCCAGCAGCTTTCAGGGGGTCACTGAAGCTTTCTTT. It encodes CASSFQGVTEAFF. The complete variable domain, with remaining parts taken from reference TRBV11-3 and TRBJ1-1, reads EAGVVQSPRYKIIEKKQPVAFWCNPISGHNTLYWYLQNLGQGPELLIRYENEEAVDDSQLPKDRFSAERLKGVDSTLKIQPAELGDSAVYLCASSFQGVTEAFFGQGTRLTVV.

The CDR3 is CASSLGTGEGQPQHF. The CDR3 region has the DNA TGCGCCAGCAGCTTGGGGACAGGGGAGGGACAGCCCCAGCATTTT. J is TRBJ1-5 and V is TRBV5-1, with 9 bases that match TRBD1. The V gene's germline CDR1 is SGHRS and CDR2 YFSETQ. V gave up 0 bases and J gave up 7 bases; unmatched junction bases: 5. This CDR3 has 15 residues.

CDR3 DNA sequence: TGTGCCAGCACCATAAGGGACCTCCGAGGGTCAGATACGCAGTATTTT. Residues: CASTIRDLRGSDTQYF. The chain joins TRBV28 to TRBJ2-3; D could derive from TRBD1 or TRBD2 (5 bases each). The CDR3 runs to 16 residues. Looked up from germline, CDR1 is MDHEN and CDR2 is SYDVKM. The V end lost 7 bases, the J end lost 4 bases, and 21 bases lay between the germline ends.

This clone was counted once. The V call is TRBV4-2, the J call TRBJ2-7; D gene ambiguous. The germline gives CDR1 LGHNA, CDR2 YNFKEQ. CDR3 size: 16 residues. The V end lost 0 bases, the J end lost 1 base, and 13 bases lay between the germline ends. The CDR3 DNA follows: TGTGCCAGCAGCCAAGAGTCCGCTGGGGTGTCCTACGAGCAGTACTTC. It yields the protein CASSQESAGVSYEQYF.

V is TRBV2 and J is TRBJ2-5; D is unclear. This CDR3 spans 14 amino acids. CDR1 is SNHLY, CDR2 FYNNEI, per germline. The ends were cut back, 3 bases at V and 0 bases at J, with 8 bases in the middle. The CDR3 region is CASSEEQHQETQYF. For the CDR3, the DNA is TGTGCCAGCAGTGAGGAACAGCACCAAGAGACCCAGTACTTC.

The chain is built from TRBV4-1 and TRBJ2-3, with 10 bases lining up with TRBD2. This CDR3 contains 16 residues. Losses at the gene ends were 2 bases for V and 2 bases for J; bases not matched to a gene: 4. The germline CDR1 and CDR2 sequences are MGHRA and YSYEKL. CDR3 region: CASSQSLAGVTDTQYF. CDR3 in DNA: TGCGCCAGCAGCCAAAGCCTAGCGGGGGTCACAGATACGCAGTATTTT.

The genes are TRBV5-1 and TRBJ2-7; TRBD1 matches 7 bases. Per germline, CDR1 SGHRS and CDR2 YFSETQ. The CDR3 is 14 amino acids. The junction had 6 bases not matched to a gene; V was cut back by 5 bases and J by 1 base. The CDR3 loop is CASSWGTDSYEQYF. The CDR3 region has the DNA TGCGCCAGCAGTTGGGGGACAGATTCCTACGAGCAGTACTTC.

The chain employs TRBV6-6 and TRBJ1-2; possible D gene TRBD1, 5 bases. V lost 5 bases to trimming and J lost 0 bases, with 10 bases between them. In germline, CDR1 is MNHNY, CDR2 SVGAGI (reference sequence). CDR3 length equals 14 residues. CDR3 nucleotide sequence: TGTGCCAGCAGTACCCAGGGAACTAACTATGGCTACACCTTC. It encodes CASSTQGTNYGYTF.

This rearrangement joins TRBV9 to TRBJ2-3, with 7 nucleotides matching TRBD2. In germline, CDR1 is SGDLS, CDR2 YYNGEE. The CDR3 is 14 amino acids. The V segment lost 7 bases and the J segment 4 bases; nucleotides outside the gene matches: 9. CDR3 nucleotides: TGTGCCAGCGGGTCCGGGACTACACCAGATACGCAGTATTTT. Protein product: CASGSGTTPDTQYF.

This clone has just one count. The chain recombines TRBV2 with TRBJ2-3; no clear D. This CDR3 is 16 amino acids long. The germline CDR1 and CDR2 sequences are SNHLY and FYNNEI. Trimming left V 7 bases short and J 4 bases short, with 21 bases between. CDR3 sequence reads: CASIERAPEFADTQYF. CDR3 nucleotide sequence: TGTGCCAGCATCGAACGAGCTCCTGAGTTCGCAGATACGCAGTATTTT.

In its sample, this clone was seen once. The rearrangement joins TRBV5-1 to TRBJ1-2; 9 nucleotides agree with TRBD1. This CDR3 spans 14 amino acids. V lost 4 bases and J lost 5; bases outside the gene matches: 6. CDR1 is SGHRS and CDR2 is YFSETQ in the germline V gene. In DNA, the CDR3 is TGCGCCAGCAGCCCAGGGACAGGGCTATATGGCTACACCTTC. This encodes CASSPGTGLYGYTF.